This T cell receptor (beta chain) emerged from a study of blood T cells in healthy people across ages. PCR was performed a second time for about 6 to 11 cycles using a sample-barcoded 5' primer and a J-beta primer mix. TCRdb itself ran the 5' RACE reads through MiXCR, one entry per CDR3 protein. The data contain more than 900,000 distinct CDR3 sequences, roughly 24% of them singletons. General study points: Greater diversity and more naive CD4+ cells were seen in long-lived donors than in aged donors.

The V and J ends lost 4 bases and 10 bases, in that order; junction bases with no gene match: 5. Germline loops: CDR1 SEHNR, CDR2 FQNEAQ (reference sequence). This CDR3 contains 15 residues. This clonotype was counted a few times. Its specificity is not known. This sample was shared with a second study, whose subject was T cells of mothers and their children. That source notes: Donation involved a few healthy Caucasian mothers and the six children that they had.

The receptor's source is a girl under 10 years old in good health. Sequenced input: blood. This chain links TRBV7-9 with TRBJ2-1, with 15 bases fitting TRBD2. For the CDR3, the DNA is TGTGCCAGCAGCTCGGGACTAGCGGGAGGATGGGAGCAGTTCTTC. Amino acids: CASSSGLAGGWEQFF.